This record covers a single T cell receptor (beta chain). The data belong to a study of T cells expressing NK-cell markers. Whole-study context: In the group of eight sequenced donors, seven were HCMV-seropositive and one was seronegative.

Germline V gene lookup returns CDR1 SEHNR and CDR2 FQNEAQ (reference sequence). The CDR3 length is 15 residues. Reanalyzing the 5' RACE reads, TCRdb keeps one entry per CDR3 protein, without DNA. This sample carries a few hundred thousand distinct CDR3 sequences, with about 0.39% going to the ten biggest clones. The J gene is TRBJ2-7, the V gene TRBV7-9. Source material: blood T cells: a sorted CD56 or NKG2C T cell subset, CD4+ or CD8+ T cells, or bulk PBMC T cells (not recorded which). The source is a man aged 18 to 35 in good health. CDR3 loop: CASSSLTTSPYEQYF.